This entry features one T cell receptor (beta chain) sequence. This entry comes from a study of T cell responses to AZD1222 COVID-19 vaccine. The data were produced by immunoSEQ multiplex PCR, yet TCRdb's version contains in-frame clones alone and is incomplete. The sample holds just under 150,000 clones, roughly 87% seen once. The origin of this receptor is an adult who received the MenACWY meningococcal vaccine as a control. The sample was peripheral blood, taken 28 days after the second dose of the MenACWY control vaccine.

CDR3 in amino acids: CASSPWALGGAFF. The CDR3 DNA sequence: TGTGCCAGCAGCCCCTGGGCCCTCGGGGGAGCTTTCTTT. The chain is built from TRBV16 and TRBJ1-1; tentative D call: TRBD1 (5 bases). The CDR3 runs to 13 residues. Trimming cost V 4 bases and J 10 bases, with 16 bases left between them. Germline CDR1 KGHSY, CDR2 FQNENV. The full variable domain, its missing parts supplied by reference TRBV16 and TRBJ1-1, is GEEVAQTPKHLVRGEGQKAKLYCAPIKGHSYVFWYQQVLKNEFKFLISFQNENVFDETGMPKERFSAKCLPNSPCSLEIQATKLEDSAVYFCASSPWALGGAFFGQGTRLTVV.